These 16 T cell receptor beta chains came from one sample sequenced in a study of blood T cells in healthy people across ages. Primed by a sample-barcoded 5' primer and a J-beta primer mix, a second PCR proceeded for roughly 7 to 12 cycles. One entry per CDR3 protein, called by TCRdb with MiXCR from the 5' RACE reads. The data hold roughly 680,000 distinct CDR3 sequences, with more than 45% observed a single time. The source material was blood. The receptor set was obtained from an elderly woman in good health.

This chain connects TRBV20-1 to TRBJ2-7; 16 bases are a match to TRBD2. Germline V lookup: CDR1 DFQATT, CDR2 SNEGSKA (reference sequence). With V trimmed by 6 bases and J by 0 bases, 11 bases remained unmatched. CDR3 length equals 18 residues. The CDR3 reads CSATIPGLAGGSSYEQYF. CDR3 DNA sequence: TGCAGTGCCACGATCCCGGGACTAGCGGGGGGGAGCTCCTACGAGCAGTACTTC.

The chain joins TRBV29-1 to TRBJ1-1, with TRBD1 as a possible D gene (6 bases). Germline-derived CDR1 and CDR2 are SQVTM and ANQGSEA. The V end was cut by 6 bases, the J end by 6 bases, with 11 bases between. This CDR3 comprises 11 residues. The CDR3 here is CSVAPGAEAFF. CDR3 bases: TGCAGCGTCGCTCCAGGGGCTGAAGCTTTCTTT.

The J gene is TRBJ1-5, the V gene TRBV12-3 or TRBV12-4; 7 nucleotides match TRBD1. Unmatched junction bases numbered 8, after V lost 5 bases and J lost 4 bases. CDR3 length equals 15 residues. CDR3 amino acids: CASSPRTGRNQPQHF. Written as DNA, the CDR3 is TGTGCCAGCAGTCCACGGACAGGCCGGAATCAGCCCCAGCATTTT.

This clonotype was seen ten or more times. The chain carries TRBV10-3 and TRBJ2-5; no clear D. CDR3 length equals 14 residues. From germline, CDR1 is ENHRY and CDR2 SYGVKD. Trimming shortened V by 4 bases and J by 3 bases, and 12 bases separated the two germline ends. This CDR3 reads CAISGKVSEETQYF. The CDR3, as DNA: TGTGCCATCAGTGGAAAGGTGTCGGAAGAGACCCAGTACTTC.

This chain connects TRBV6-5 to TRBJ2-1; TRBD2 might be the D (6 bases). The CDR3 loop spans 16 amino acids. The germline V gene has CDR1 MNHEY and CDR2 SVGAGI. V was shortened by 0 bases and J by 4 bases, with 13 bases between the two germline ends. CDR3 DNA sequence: TGTGCCAGCAGTTACTCGGGACGAGCGGGTTACAATGAGCAGTTCTTC. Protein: CASSYSGRAGYNEQFF.

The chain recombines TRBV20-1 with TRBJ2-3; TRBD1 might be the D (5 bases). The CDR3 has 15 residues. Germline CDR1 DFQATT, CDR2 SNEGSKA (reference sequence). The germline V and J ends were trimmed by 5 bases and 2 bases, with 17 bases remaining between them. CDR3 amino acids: CSAGLRVLFTDTQYF. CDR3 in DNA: TGCAGTGCTGGTCTCAGGGTCCTGTTCACAGATACGCAGTATTTT.

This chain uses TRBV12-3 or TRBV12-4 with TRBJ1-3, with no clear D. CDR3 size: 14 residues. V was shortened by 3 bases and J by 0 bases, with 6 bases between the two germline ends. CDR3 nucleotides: TGTGCCAGCAGTTTTCGGAACTCTGGAAACACCATATATTTT. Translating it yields CASSFRNSGNTIYF.

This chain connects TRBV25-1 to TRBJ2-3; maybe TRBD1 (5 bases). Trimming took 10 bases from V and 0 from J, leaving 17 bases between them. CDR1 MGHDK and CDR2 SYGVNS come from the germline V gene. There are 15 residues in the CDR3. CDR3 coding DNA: TGTGCCACCTCACGCCGTCAGGGAAGCACAGATACGCAGTATTTT. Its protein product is CATSRRQGSTDTQYF.

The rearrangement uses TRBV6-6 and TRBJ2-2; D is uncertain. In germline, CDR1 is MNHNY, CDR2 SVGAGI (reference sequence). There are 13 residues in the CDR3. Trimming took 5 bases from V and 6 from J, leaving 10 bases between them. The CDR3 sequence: CASSVYSAGELFF. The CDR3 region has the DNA TGTGCCAGCAGTGTGTACAGCGCCGGGGAGCTGTTTTTT.

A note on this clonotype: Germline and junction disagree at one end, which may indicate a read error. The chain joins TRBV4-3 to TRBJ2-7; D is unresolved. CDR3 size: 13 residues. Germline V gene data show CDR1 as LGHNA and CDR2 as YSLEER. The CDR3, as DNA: TGCGCCAGCAGCCAAGATCTGGCCTACGAGCGGTACTTC. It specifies CASSQDLAYERYF.

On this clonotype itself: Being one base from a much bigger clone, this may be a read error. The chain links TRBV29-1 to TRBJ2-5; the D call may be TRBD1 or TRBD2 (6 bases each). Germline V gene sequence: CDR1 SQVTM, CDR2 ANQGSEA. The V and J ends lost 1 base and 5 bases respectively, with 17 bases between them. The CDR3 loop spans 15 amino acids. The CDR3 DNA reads TGCAGCGTTGAAGTTTTTAGGGGGGTAGGGGAGACCCAGTACTTC. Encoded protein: CSVEVFRGVGETQYF.

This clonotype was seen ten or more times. The CDR3 region has the DNA TGTGCCAGCAGCCCCCTGGGTCGGATCTACGAGCAGTACTTC. It yields the protein CASSPLGRIYEQYF. J is TRBJ2-7 and V is TRBV3-1; D gene uncertain. V lost 4 bases to trimming and J lost 3 bases, with 13 bases between them. CDR1 and CDR2 (germline): LGHDT, YNNKEL (reference sequence). This CDR3 has 14 amino acids.

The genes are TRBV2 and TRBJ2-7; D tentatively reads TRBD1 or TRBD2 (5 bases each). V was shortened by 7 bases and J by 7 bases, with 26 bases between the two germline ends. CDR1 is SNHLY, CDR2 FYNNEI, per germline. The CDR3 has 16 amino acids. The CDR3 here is CASTRDRRKDIREQYF. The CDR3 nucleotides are TGTGCCAGCACTAGGGACCGTCGCAAGGATATACGAGAGCAGTACTTC.

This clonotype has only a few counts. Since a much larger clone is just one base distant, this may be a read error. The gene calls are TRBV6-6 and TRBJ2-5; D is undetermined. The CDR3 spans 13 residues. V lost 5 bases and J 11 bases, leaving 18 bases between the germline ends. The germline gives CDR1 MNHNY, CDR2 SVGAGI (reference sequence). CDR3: CASSRTEYNEQYF. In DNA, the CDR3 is TGTGCCAGCAGTCGAACAGAATACAATGAGCAGTACTTC.

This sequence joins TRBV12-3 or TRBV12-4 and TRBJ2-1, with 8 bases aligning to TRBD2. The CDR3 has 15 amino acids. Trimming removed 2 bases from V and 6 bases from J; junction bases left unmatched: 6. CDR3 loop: CASSLFGGGSNEQFF. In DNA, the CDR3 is TGTGCCAGCAGTTTATTCGGGGGGGGGAGCAATGAGCAGTTCTTC.

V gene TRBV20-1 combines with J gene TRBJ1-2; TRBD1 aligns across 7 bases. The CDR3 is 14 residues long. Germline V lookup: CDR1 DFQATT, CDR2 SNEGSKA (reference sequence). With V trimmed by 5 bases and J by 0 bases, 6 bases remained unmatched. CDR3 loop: CSAPDRVANYGYTF. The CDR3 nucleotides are TGCAGTGCTCCCGACAGGGTAGCTAACTATGGCTACACCTTC.